Listed below are T cell receptor beta chains from one sample, sequenced in a study of T cell responses to AZD1222 COVID-19 vaccine. This table comes from immunoSEQ multiplex PCR, and its TCRdb copy is limited to in-frame clones, with some not included. This sample carries almost 35,000 clones, approximately 91% of them seen once, and the ten largest clones take around 6.6%. The sample here was peripheral blood, taken on day 0 of AZD1222 vaccination. These receptors all come from an adult in good health. The conserved cysteine and the conserved F or W are not part of the CDR3 here. Clone size, where shown, is once, few, many, or a class for clones that have expanded.

>TRBV5-6|11|.|TRBJ2-7
ASSSRDFSEQY
>TRBV6-6|11|.|TRBJ1-2
ASSRDRVGGYT
>TRBV28|12|.|TRBJ2-7
ASSPRHRGNEQY
>TRBV7-8|16|.|TRBJ1-6
ATQVNQKGGTINSPLH
>TRBV19|12|once|TRBJ1-2
ASSIVGQGYGYT
>TRBV28|13|.|TRBJ1-5
ASNRGVRSNQPQH
>TRBV6-5|11|.|TRBJ1-1
ATSPTGNTEAF
>TRBV10-3|15|once|TRBJ2-6
AMAAGQGKSGANVLT
>TRBV6-2/TRBV6-3|11|once|TRBJ1-4
ASSYNPGAKLF
>TRBV11-2|14|once|TRBJ1-1
ASSSRGTSRATEAF